One sample yielded the 11 T cell receptor beta chains listed below, sequenced in a study of shared clonotypes between healthy human individuals (dated by TCRdb to 2020 to 2021). Preparation of the library involved the immunoSEQ multiplex PCR assay. TCRdb stores this immuneACCESS table with in-frame sequences only. Part of the clones is absent; in the studies checked, under half of the shortfall reflects unresolved V genes, and no reason is known for the rest. In all, the sample holds around 1 million clones, and over 60% of those were seen once. The ten largest clones represent around 1.4% of the sample. Sequenced material: memory CD4+ T cells sorted from blood. The sample's cell subset or site label is to be understood as: CD45RA-negative fraction. These receptors were collected from a man younger than 35 in good health.

This clone was seen a handful of times. The junction departs from the called germline gene at one end, perhaps through a read error. CDR3 residues: CASSSQPGGTPDF. The DNA for the CDR3 is TGTGCCAGCAGCTCTCAACCAGGGGGGACCCCGGACTTC. This chain uses TRBV7-9 with TRBJ2-5; TRBD1 might be the D (7 bases). The CDR3 is made up of 13 amino acids. Germline-derived CDR1 and CDR2 are SEHNR and FQNEAQ (reference sequence).

The chain combines TRBV5-6 with TRBJ1-2; D may be TRBD1 (5 bases). Germline-derived CDR1 and CDR2 are SGHDT and YYEEEE. The CDR3 runs to 15 residues. V was trimmed by 0 bases and J by 0 bases, leaving 9 bases between them. This CDR3 reads CASSLGRAANYGYTF. DNA of the CDR3: TGTGCCAGCAGCTTGGGCAGGGCGGCTAACTATGGCTACACCTTC.

This chain connects TRBV2 to TRBJ1-4; D gene ambiguous. CDR3 length: 15 amino acids. Trimming removed 4 bases at V and 0 bases at J, with 9 bases between. CDR1 is SNHLY and CDR2 is FYNNEI in the germline V gene. The DNA of the CDR3 is TGTGCCAGCAGTGGACATGTGCCAACTAATGAAAAACTGTTTTTT. Its translation is CASSGHVPTNEKLFF.

The chain links TRBV19 to TRBJ2-7; D is uncertain. The germline V gene encodes CDR1 LNHDA and CDR2 SQIVND (reference sequence). This CDR3 has 13 amino acids. Trimming took 3 bases from V and 2 from J, leaving 8 bases between them. The CDR3 coding sequence is TGTGCCAGTAGTATGCGAGGAGCCTACGAGCAGTACTTC. The encoded protein is CASSMRGAYEQYF.

The chain links TRBV28 to TRBJ1-1; D ambiguous. There are 11 residues in the CDR3. V dropped 3 bases and J dropped 8 bases, with 7 bases sitting between them. Germline CDR1 and CDR2: MDHEN and SYDVKM. The CDR3 bases are TGTGCCAGCAGTTTGGCGAAGGAAGCTTTCTTT. It specifies CASSLAKEAFF.

CDR3: CASSPGGTQYF. CDR3 coding DNA: TGTGCCAGCAGTCCCGGAGGTACGCAGTATTTT. The J gene is TRBJ2-3, the V gene TRBV28, with a weak D call TRBD2 (5 bases). Germline-derived CDR1 and CDR2 are MDHEN and SYDVKM. CDR3 length: 11 residues. V lost 5 bases to trimming and J lost 8 bases, with 8 bases between them.

The chain uses TRBV9 and TRBJ1-2; possible D gene TRBD1, 5 bases. This CDR3 spans 11 amino acids. V lost 7 bases, J lost 6 bases, and 10 bases lay in between. CDR1 SGDLS and CDR2 YYNGEE come from the germline V gene. The CDR3 bases are TGTGCCAGCGAAGGGGTAAATGGCTACACCTTC. It encodes CASEGVNGYTF.

This chain uses TRBV5-1 with TRBJ1-4, with unresolved D. From germline, CDR1 is SGHRS and CDR2 YFSETQ. Trimming left V 4 bases short and J 7 bases short, with 14 bases between. The CDR3 loop spans 14 amino acids. The CDR3 is CASSPQVRGEKLFF. DNA of the CDR3: TGCGCCAGCAGCCCCCAGGTCAGAGGTGAAAAACTGTTTTTT.

V usage is TRBV5-4 and J usage is TRBJ2-3; D possibly uses TRBD1 or TRBD2 (5 bases each). Germline-derived CDR1 and CDR2 are SGHNT and YYREEE (reference sequence). V was pared by 3 bases and J by 4 bases, with 30 bases between. The CDR3 has 20 residues. CDR3 sequence reads: CASSWLKTKGTHNRADTQYF. In DNA form, the CDR3 reads TGTGCCAGCAGCTGGTTAAAGACGAAGGGGACCCATAACAGAGCAGATACGCAGTATTTT. The full variable domain, with the rest looked up from reference TRBV5-4 and TRBJ2-3, is ETGVTQSPTHLIKTRGQQVTLRCSSQSGHNTVSWYQQALGQGPQFIFQYYREEENGRGNFPPRFSGLQFPNYSSELNVNALELDDSALYLCASSWLKTKGTHNRADTQYFGPGTRLTVL.

This clone turned up a few times. This chain uses TRBV6-1 with TRBJ2-5, with D possibly TRBD2 on 6 matching bases. The length of the CDR3 is 15 residues. The germline gives CDR1 MNHNS, CDR2 SASEGT. V was clipped by 1 base and J by 4 bases, with 13 bases between them. The CDR3 coding sequence is TGTGCCAGCAGTGAAGGAGGGACTCTAACAGAGACCCAGTACTTC. It yields the protein CASSEGGTLTETQYF.

V and J are TRBV11-1 and TRBJ2-1; TRBD2 agrees at 11 bases. The J segment lost 4 bases and the V segment lost 8 bases, leaving 7 bases of the junction unmatched. The CDR3 has 15 residues. Germline V CDR1 and CDR2: SGHAT, FQDESV (reference sequence). The DNA for the CDR3 is TGTGCCAGCGGCCCAAGACTAGCGGGGTACAATGAGCAGTTCTTC. Protein: CASGPRLAGYNEQFF.